The source of this T cell receptor beta chain is a study of T-cell reconstitution after alpha-beta-depleted transplantation in children. This clonotype occurred a few times. Preparation of the TCRbeta library was carried out with unique molecular identifiers. TCRdb re-derived calls from the PCR reads in MiXCR, one entry per CDR3 protein. The table includes a few hundred thousand distinct CDR3 sequences, about an eighth detected once. The TCR sequence derives from a human donor who donated a stem cell graft to a child with Fanconi anemia. Sample: PBMCs, taken from the stem cell graft.

Here the CDR3 reads CAWKAGNYGYTF. For the CDR3, the DNA is TGTGCCTGGAAGGCGGGTAACTATGGCTACACCTTC. This chain connects TRBV30 to TRBJ1-2; D gene uncertain. The ends were cut back, 4 bases at V and 1 base at J, with 7 bases in the middle. Germline loops: CDR1 GTSNPN, CDR2 SVGIG (reference sequence). The CDR3 is 12 residues long.